The 25 T cell receptor beta chains presented below share a single source sample, sequenced in a study of blood T cell repertoires in COVID-19 (dated by TCRdb to the early 2020s). The method behind the library was the immunoSEQ multiplex PCR assay. TCRdb provides this immuneACCESS table in a form limited to in-frame rearrangements. Some clones are lacking; in checked studies, under half of them reflect an unresolved V gene, and why the rest are absent is not known. Counted in this sample were about 420,000 clones; roughly 90% of them appeared once. Jointly, the top ten make up roughly 0.78% of the sample. The sample comprised peripheral blood. Receptors originate from a man younger than 35 with COVID-19, enrolled during active disease.

V usage is TRBV7-8 and J usage is TRBJ2-1, with a tentative D call TRBD2 (6 bases). V was pared by 2 bases and J by 5 bases, with 16 bases between. Germline CDR1 and CDR2: SGHVS and FQNEAQ. The CDR3 loop spans 16 amino acids. The CDR3 DNA is TGTGCCAGCAGCTTAATAGCGGAGACACTCGACAATGAGCAGTTCTTC. This gives the protein CASSLIAETLDNEQFF.

The genes are TRBV2 and TRBJ1-5, with unresolved D. Per germline, CDR1 SNHLY and CDR2 FYNNEI. V gave up 8 bases and J gave up 1 base, with 9 bases separating them. The CDR3 runs to 13 residues. In nucleotides, the CDR3 is TGTGCCAGCGGGTCGGAGAGCAATCAGCCCCAGCATTTT. Encoded protein: CASGSESNQPQHF.

This rearrangement joins TRBV9 to TRBJ2-5; 7 positions agree with TRBD2. V trimming: 3 bases; J trimming: 5 bases; junction bases outside the gene matches: 7. The CDR3 covers 14 residues. Germline assignment: CDR1 SGDLS and CDR2 YYNGEE. For the CDR3, the DNA is TGTGCCAGCAGCGGCGGGATCGGGGGGGAGACCCAGTACTTC. This encodes CASSGGIGGETQYF.

The V call is TRBV5-5, the J call TRBJ1-1; D is ambiguous. The CDR3 is 14 amino acids. Germline V gene data show CDR1 as SGHKS and CDR2 as YYEKEE (reference sequence). Deletions cut 2 bases from V and 3 bases from J, with 11 bases between. CDR3: CASSFHFRDTEAFF. CDR3 coding DNA: TGTGCCAGCAGCTTTCATTTTCGGGACACTGAAGCTTTCTTT.

This clone was picked up a small number of times. This sequence joins TRBV7-9 and TRBJ2-5, with TRBD2 matching 7 bases. V gave up 6 bases and J gave up 5 bases; unmatched junction bases: 6. Germline lookup yields CDR1 SEHNR and CDR2 FQNEAQ (reference sequence). This CDR3 contains 13 residues. The CDR3 is CASRGGRWETQYF. CDR3 nucleotide sequence: TGTGCCAGCAGGGGCGGGAGATGGGAGACCCAGTACTTC.

This clone has a handful of counts. The chain uses TRBV29-1 and TRBJ2-1; 10 bases line up with TRBD2. The CDR3 length is 14 residues. Germline CDR1 and CDR2: SQVTM and ANQGSEA. Unmatched junction bases numbered 10, after V lost 6 bases and J lost 8 bases. The chain's CDR3 is CSVRRTSGSYEQFF. The CDR3 DNA reads as TGCAGCGTGAGGAGGACTAGCGGCAGCTATGAGCAGTTCTTC.

The genes are TRBV7-9 and TRBJ2-1; the match to TRBD2 covers 14 bases. CDR1 is SEHNR, CDR2 FQNEAQ, per germline (reference sequence). The ends lost 2 bases at V and 7 bases at J; junction bases unmatched: 13. CDR3 length: 19 amino acids. The CDR3 loop reads CASSLYYRLAGGPVNEQFF. CDR3 coding DNA: TGTGCCAGCAGCTTATACTATAGACTAGCGGGGGGGCCGGTAAATGAGCAGTTCTTC.

This sequence joins TRBV27 and TRBJ2-7, with TRBD1 as a possible D gene (6 bases). Germline V gives CDR1 MNHEY, CDR2 SMNVEV (reference sequence). Trimming left V 3 bases short and J 2 bases short, with 8 bases between. This CDR3 spans 13 amino acids. As DNA, the CDR3 is TGTGCCAGCAGTTTCGCAGGGGCCTACGAGCAGTACTTC. Residues: CASSFAGAYEQYF.

The chain recombines TRBV6-5 with TRBJ1-6, with 8 bases lining up with TRBD1. Unmatched junction bases numbered 8, after V lost 6 bases and J lost 7 bases. The germline CDR1 and CDR2 sequences are MNHEY and SVGAGI. This CDR3 comprises 15 residues. CDR3 sequence (DNA): TGTGCCAGCAGGGACCCAGGGGGCGAAAATTCACCCCTCCACTTT. Its translation: CASRDPGGENSPLHF.

This clone was seen only once. Other nucleotide sequences from this sample produce the same CDR3. The CDR3 DNA reads as TGTGCCAGCAGTGAAGGGGGGCTGAACACTGAAGCTTTCTTT. This gives the protein CASSEGGLNTEAFF. V is TRBV6-1 and J is TRBJ1-1; weak D call: TRBD1 (6 bases). Looked up from germline, CDR1 is MNHNS and CDR2 is SASEGT. This CDR3 is 14 amino acids long. Between the trimmed V and J ends, which lost 1 base and 0 bases, there was a span of 6 bases.

The chain couples TRBV3-1 (or the pseudogene TRBV3-2) to TRBJ1-3; D not resolved. The length of the CDR3 is 16 residues. CDR1 is LGHDT and CDR2 is YNNKEL in the germline V gene (reference sequence). Trimming stripped 2 bases from V and 3 bases from J, with 14 bases between. The CDR3 protein is CASSQRLASGGNTIYF. The CDR3 DNA reads as TGTGCCAGCAGCCAAAGGCTCGCGAGCGGTGGAAACACCATATATTTT.

The chain couples TRBV27 to TRBJ1-6; D is undetermined. V was pared by 8 bases and J by 9 bases, with 17 bases between. CDR3 length: 14 amino acids. Germline V gives CDR1 MNHEY, CDR2 SMNVEV (reference sequence). Here the CDR3 DNA reads TGTGCCAGCGTCCTGCGGGGTGGAGGTTCACCCCTCCACTTT. Its translation: CASVLRGGGSPLHF.

V gene TRBV19 combines with J gene TRBJ2-2; 10 nucleotides agree with TRBD1. This CDR3 region has 18 residues. The V gene end was trimmed by 11 bases and the J gene end by 0 bases; junction bases not matched to a gene: 15. The germline V gene encodes CDR1 LNHDA and CDR2 SQIVND (reference sequence). The DNA of the CDR3 is TGTGCCTCTTTTTCTAGGGACAGGGGTGGGACGAACACCGGGGAGCTGTTTTTT. Protein sequence: CASFSRDRGGTNTGELFF.

The chain carries TRBV19 and TRBJ1-1, with 8 bases fitting TRBD1. This CDR3 comprises 14 residues. Germline CDR1 reads LNHDA; CDR2 reads SQIVND (reference sequence). V lost 6 bases and J lost 0; bases outside the gene matches: 3. As DNA, the CDR3 is TGTGCCAGTAGAACAGGGGGTGTGAACACTGAAGCTTTCTTT. Encoded protein: CASRTGGVNTEAFF.

The rearrangement joins TRBV18 to TRBJ2-1; possible D gene TRBD1, 5 bases. The V end was cut by 2 bases, the J end by 8 bases, with 16 bases between. The CDR3 loop spans 15 amino acids. Germline CDR1 reads KGHSH; CDR2 reads LQKENI. CDR3 amino acids: CASSPARQHDDEQFF. The DNA of the CDR3 is TGTGCCAGCTCACCAGCTCGACAGCATGACGATGAGCAGTTCTTC.

This sequence joins TRBV19 and TRBJ2-7; D gene unclear. The CDR3 sequence is 13 residues long. Germline loops: CDR1 LNHDA, CDR2 SQIVND (reference sequence). V shed 3 bases and J shed 6 bases, with 12 bases lying between them. In nucleotides, the CDR3 is TGTGCCAGTAGTATGTCCTTTACTTTCGAGCAGTACTTC. Encoded protein: CASSMSFTFEQYF.

The chain employs TRBV15 and TRBJ1-1, with TRBD1 matching 7 bases. This CDR3 comprises 16 residues. Trimming cost V 3 bases and J 2 bases; bases outside gene matches: 9. Germline-derived CDR1 and CDR2 are LNHNV and YYDKDF (reference sequence). The CDR3 DNA reads as TGTGCCACCAGCAGGGAGGAGGGGGCCGGAAACACTGAAGCTTTCTTT. It is translated as CATSREEGAGNTEAFF.

The chain carries TRBV3-1 (or the pseudogene TRBV3-2) and TRBJ2-1; 11 nucleotides match TRBD2. The CDR3 extends over 17 amino acids. V lost 0 bases and J lost 9; bases outside the gene matches: 10. Germline V lookup: CDR1 LGHDT, CDR2 YNNKEL (reference sequence). The CDR3 sequence: CASSQDMETSGTGEQFF. CDR3 in DNA: TGTGCCAGCAGCCAAGATATGGAGACTAGCGGGACGGGTGAGCAGTTCTTC.

J is TRBJ2-1 and V is TRBV6-2 or TRBV6-3; possible D gene TRBD1, 7 bases. CDR1 and CDR2 from the germline V gene are MNHEY and SVGEGT. The CDR3 is 14 residues long. Deletions cut 2 bases from V and 5 bases from J, with 10 bases between. CDR3 residues: CASSYGGTDNEQFF. Written as DNA, the CDR3 is TGTGCCAGCAGTTACGGGGGGACAGACAATGAGCAGTTCTTC.

V is TRBV4-1 and J is TRBJ2-2, with D perhaps matching TRBD2 (6 bases). With 4 bases removed from V and 0 bases from J, the gap between germline ends came to 9 bases. CDR1 and CDR2 (germline): MGHRA, YSYEKL. The CDR3 is 15 residues long. CDR3 DNA: TGCGCCAGCAGCCGGGAGGTTTCGAACACCGGGGAGCTGTTTTTT. Protein product: CASSREVSNTGELFF.

The chain uses TRBV3-1 (or the pseudogene TRBV3-2) and TRBJ2-7; 7 bases fit TRBD2. Germline V lookup: CDR1 LGHDT, CDR2 YNNKEL (reference sequence). The CDR3 length is 15 residues. J lost 9 bases, V lost 1 base, and 12 bases had no gene match. The CDR3: CASSQAGGSRVRQYF. In nucleotides, the CDR3 is TGTGCCAGCAGCCAAGCGGGGGGAAGCAGGGTAAGGCAGTACTTC.

The V gene is TRBV27, the J gene TRBJ2-1, with D possibly TRBD1 on 6 matching bases. Between the trimmed V and J ends, which lost 5 bases and 0 bases, there was a span of 8 bases. This CDR3 region has 14 residues. From germline, CDR1 is MNHEY and CDR2 SMNVEV (reference sequence). CDR3 protein: CASSPRGSYNEQFF. In DNA form, the CDR3 reads TGTGCCAGCAGTCCCAGGGGCTCCTACAATGAGCAGTTCTTC.

The rearrangement uses TRBV18 and TRBJ1-1; 10 nucleotides match TRBD1. This CDR3 comprises 15 residues. J lost 4 bases, V lost 3 bases, and 5 bases had no gene match. Germline values: CDR1 KGHSH, CDR2 LQKENI. The CDR3 sequence: CASSPSGTGVTEAFF. DNA of the CDR3: TGTGCCAGCTCACCGAGCGGGACAGGGGTCACTGAAGCTTTCTTT.

CDR3 loop: CASSIGAGGLTEAFF. The DNA of the CDR3 is TGTGCCAGTAGTATAGGGGCGGGGGGACTCACTGAAGCTTTCTTT. V is TRBV19 and J is TRBJ1-1; D perhaps matches TRBD1 (5 bases). This CDR3 region has 15 residues. V dropped 1 base and J dropped 4 bases, with 13 bases sitting between them. Germline-derived CDR1 and CDR2 are LNHDA and SQIVND (reference sequence).

The chain carries TRBV15 and TRBJ2-3; 8 bases are a match to TRBD2. CDR3 length equals 16 residues. CDR1 LNHNV and CDR2 YYDKDF come from the germline V gene (reference sequence). V gave up 5 bases and J gave up 3 bases; unmatched junction bases: 10. This chain's CDR3 is CATSAKPGRATDTQYF. The CDR3 coding sequence is TGTGCCACCAGCGCAAAGCCCGGGAGGGCTACAGATACGCAGTATTTT.